Included here is one T cell receptor beta chain sequence, with context. What it binds is unknown. Other nucleotide sequences in the sample specify the same CDR3. The data belong to a study of shared clonotypes between healthy human individuals. Study as a whole: The cohort had a couple of women and three men, ages 18 to 49.

CDR1 SNHLY and CDR2 FYNNEI come from the germline V gene. Trimming removed 4 bases from V and 3 bases from J, with 4 bases in between. The CDR3 length is 11 residues. Study findings and constraints: Rarefaction gave evidence that sorted-subset sequencing remained incomplete despite large depth. It was observed that roughly 4.8% of naive CD4 clonotypes were shared across a handful of donors.

TCRdb's table, derived via immunoSEQ multiplex PCR, lists solely in-frame clones and lacks some. The sample has around 1 million clones; over 60% are singletons. The receptor's source is a man between 18 and 35 years old in good health. The sample was memory CD4+ T cells sorted from blood. Noted subset: CD45RA-negative fraction. The J gene is TRBJ2-7, the V gene TRBV2; D is ambiguous. The CDR3 sequence is CASSVRYEQYF. CDR3 coding DNA: TGTGCCAGCAGTGTGCGCTACGAGCAGTACTTC. The full variable domain, its missing parts supplied by reference TRBV2 and TRBJ2-7, is EPEVTQTPSHQVTQMGQEVILRCVPISNHLYFYWYRQILGQKVEFLVSFYNNEISEKSEIFDDQFSVERPDGSNFTLKIRSTKLEDSAMYFCASSVRYEQYFGPGTRLTVT.